This T cell receptor beta chain originates from a study of blood T cells in healthy people across ages. Study conclusions and caveats: Researchers judged that diversity estimates from one million T cells fell short of true values.

CDR3 length: 12 amino acids. The trim removed 8 bases at V and 8 bases at J, leaving 5 bases unmatched. Germline values: CDR1 SNHLY, CDR2 FYNNEI. Primed by a sample-barcoded 5' primer and a J-beta primer mix, a second PCR proceeded for roughly 6 to 12 cycles. Every sample returned 2.5 million or more CDR3-containing paired-end reads. MiXCR, run by TCRdb on the 5' RACE reads, gives a single entry per CDR3 protein. The sample holds 750,000 to 1,000,000 distinct CDR3 sequences, roughly 29% seen once. With regard to this clonotype: What it binds is unknown.

The sample also formed part of further work on T cells of mothers and their children. From that second work: Each child contributed roughly 3 million TCR beta CDR3 reads, while each mother contributed over 8 million. Clones that were microchimeric and persistent were not detected among T cells.

Sequenced input: blood. This receptor was obtained from a woman aged 40 to 50 in good health. This chain connects TRBV2 to TRBJ2-1; 8 bases agree with TRBD2. CDR3 protein: CASSKTSDEQFF. The DNA of the CDR3 is TGTGCCAGCTCGAAGACTAGCGATGAGCAGTTCTTC.